The rows below give T cell receptor beta chains drawn from one sample of a study of identical twins. TCRdb re-called the 5' RACE reads with MiXCR, one entry per CDR3 protein. The profile shows about 330,000 distinct CDR3 sequences, more than 9% of them singletons. These data were also reused for a study on yellow fever vaccine responses in identical twins.

What was sequenced was CD8+ T cells sorted from blood. The receptors come from a woman under 30 in good health. CDR3s include the opening cysteine and the closing phenylalanine or tryptophan. Each record gives: J gene, V gene, D gene, clone size, CDR3 protein, CDR3 DNA. The D gene is left open where the match is weak. Size is stated for part of the rows, as once, few or many counts, or as a class when the clone is expanded.

j_gene: TRBJ2-7; v_gene: TRBV25-1; d_gene: .; abundance: few; CDR3aa: CASRSDSSYEQYF; CDR3nt: TGTGCCAGCAGATCCGACTCATCCTACGAGCAGTACTTC
j_gene: TRBJ2-1; v_gene: TRBV28; d_gene: TRBD1; abundance: .; CDR3aa: CASQDRGPGNEQFF; CDR3nt: TGTGCCAGCCAGGACAGGGGGCCGGGCAATGAGCAGTTCTTC
j_gene: TRBJ2-1; v_gene: TRBV9; d_gene: .; abundance: few; CDR3aa: CASSTGGLSYNEQFF; CDR3nt: TGTGCCAGCAGTACCGGGGGGCTCTCCTACAATGAGCAGTTCTTC
j_gene: TRBJ1-5; v_gene: TRBV12-3/TRBV12-4; d_gene: .; abundance: .; CDR3aa: CASSRPAQPQHF; CDR3nt: TGTGCCAGCAGCCGCCCCGCCCAGCCCCAGCATTTT
j_gene: TRBJ2-2; v_gene: TRBV28; d_gene: .; abundance: few; CDR3aa: CASSFRLTGELFF; CDR3nt: TGTGCCAGCAGTTTCCGGCTCACCGGGGAGCTGTTTTTT
j_gene: TRBJ2-1; v_gene: TRBV9; d_gene: TRBD2; abundance: .; CDR3aa: CASSAGGSLGGEQFF; CDR3nt: TGTGCCAGCAGCGCCGGGGGGTCACTTGGGGGTGAGCAGTTCTTC
j_gene: TRBJ2-1; v_gene: TRBV6-1; d_gene: TRBD1; abundance: many; CDR3aa: CASSEDRENEQFF; CDR3nt: TGTGCCAGCAGCGAGGACAGGGAGAATGAGCAGTTCTTC
j_gene: TRBJ1-1; v_gene: TRBV20-1; d_gene: .; abundance: many; CDR3aa: CSARGVNTEAFF; CDR3nt: TGCAGTGCTAGAGGGGTGAACACTGAAGCTTTCTTT
j_gene: TRBJ2-1; v_gene: TRBV7-9; d_gene: TRBD2; abundance: .; CDR3aa: CGAGEVWDEQFF; CDR3nt: TGTGGTGCGGGAGAGGTGTGGGATGAGCAGTTCTTC
j_gene: TRBJ2-2; v_gene: TRBV7-3; d_gene: .; abundance: .; CDR3aa: CASSPRGSNTGELFF; CDR3nt: TGTGCCAGCAGCCCCCGGGGGTCGAACACCGGGGAGCTGTTTTTT
j_gene: TRBJ2-1; v_gene: TRBV5-6; d_gene: .; abundance: few; CDR3aa: CASSPGQLSARAYNEQFF; CDR3nt: TGTGCCAGCAGCCCCGGCCAACTCTCGGCCCGGGCGTACAATGAGCAGTTCTTC
j_gene: TRBJ2-1; v_gene: TRBV5-6; d_gene: TRBD1; abundance: .; CDR3aa: CASSSGTGSYNEQFF; CDR3nt: TGTGCCAGCAGCTCCGGGACAGGGTCATACAATGAGCAGTTCTTC
j_gene: TRBJ1-1; v_gene: TRBV4-1; d_gene: .; abundance: many; CDR3aa: CASSQYGRNTEAFF; CDR3nt: TGCGCCAGCAGCCAATACGGGAGGAACACTGAAGCTTTCTTT
j_gene: TRBJ2-1; v_gene: TRBV7-9; d_gene: TRBD2; abundance: .; CDR3aa: CASSAGTISYNEQFF; CDR3nt: TGTGCCAGCAGCGCCGGGACTATTTCCTACAATGAGCAGTTCTTC
j_gene: TRBJ1-2; v_gene: TRBV20-1; d_gene: .; abundance: .; CDR3aa: CSAGTTGYTGYGYTF; CDR3nt: TGCAGTGCTGGGACCACAGGGTATACCGGCTATGGCTACACCTTC
j_gene: TRBJ2-5; v_gene: TRBV4-1; d_gene: .; abundance: .; CDR3aa: CASSGCRVKFQETQYF; CDR3nt: TGCGCCAGCAGCGGTTGTAGAGTAAAGTTCCAAGAGACCCAGTACTTC
j_gene: TRBJ1-1; v_gene: TRBV5-5; d_gene: .; abundance: .; CDR3aa: CASSLAGTSNTEAFF; CDR3nt: TGTGCCAGCAGCTTGGCTGGGACATCAAACACTGAAGCTTTCTTT
j_gene: TRBJ2-5; v_gene: TRBV28; d_gene: TRBD2; abundance: .; CDR3aa: CASSPRLAGVRETQYF; CDR3nt: TGTGCCAGCAGTCCCAGACTAGCGGGGGTCCGAGAGACCCAGTACTTC
j_gene: TRBJ2-3; v_gene: TRBV3-1; d_gene: TRBD2; abundance: .; CDR3aa: CASSPFLAASTDTQYF; CDR3nt: TGTGCCAGCAGCCCCTTCCTAGCGGCTAGCACAGATACGCAGTATTTT
j_gene: TRBJ2-1; v_gene: TRBV9; d_gene: TRBD2; abundance: .; CDR3aa: CASSDTGSSGGEQFF; CDR3nt: TGTGCCAGCAGCGACACCGGTAGTAGCGGGGGAGAGCAGTTCTTC
j_gene: TRBJ2-3; v_gene: TRBV4-1; d_gene: .; abundance: few; CDR3aa: CASSQDIPGPQEGTDTQYF; CDR3nt: TGCGCCAGCAGCCAAGACATTCCGGGACCCCAGGAGGGCACAGATACGCAGTATTTT
j_gene: TRBJ2-1; v_gene: TRBV12-5; d_gene: TRBD1; abundance: .; CDR3aa: CASGFGGTGDYNEQFF; CDR3nt: TGTGCTAGTGGTTTTGGGGGGACAGGGGACTACAATGAGCAGTTCTTC
j_gene: TRBJ2-5; v_gene: TRBV3-1; d_gene: .; abundance: many; CDR3aa: CASSHLDGKETQYF; CDR3nt: TGTGCCAGCAGCCATTTAGACGGAAAAGAGACCCAGTACTTC
j_gene: TRBJ1-1; v_gene: TRBV12-5; d_gene: .; abundance: .; CDR3aa: CASGPAGIGDTEAFF; CDR3nt: TGTGCTAGTGGCCCCGCTGGCATCGGAGACACTGAAGCTTTCTTT
j_gene: TRBJ2-1; v_gene: TRBV5-1; d_gene: .; abundance: .; CDR3aa: CASSHRELSYNEQFF; CDR3nt: TGCGCCAGCAGTCACAGGGAACTCTCCTACAATGAGCAGTTCTTC
j_gene: TRBJ2-4; v_gene: TRBV18; d_gene: .; abundance: few; CDR3aa: CASSPLGGITKNIQYF; CDR3nt: TGTGCCAGCTCACCATTAGGGGGTATCACCAAAAACATTCAGTACTTC
j_gene: TRBJ2-7; v_gene: TRBV7-9; d_gene: TRBD1; abundance: few; CDR3aa: CASSEPTGGTNEQYF; CDR3nt: TGTGCCAGCAGCGAACCGACAGGGGGTACAAACGAGCAGTACTTC
j_gene: TRBJ2-2; v_gene: TRBV24-1; d_gene: .; abundance: .; CDR3aa: CATSDRNRDHNTGELFF; CDR3nt: TGTGCCACCAGTGACCGGAACCGGGACCACAACACCGGGGAGCTGTTTTTT
j_gene: TRBJ2-3; v_gene: TRBV2; d_gene: TRBD2; abundance: few; CDR3aa: CASSDFAGDPDTQYF; CDR3nt: TGTGCCAGCAGTGACTTTGCGGGAGACCCAGATACGCAGTATTTT
j_gene: TRBJ2-1; v_gene: TRBV27; d_gene: .; abundance: few; CDR3aa: CASSLSGDNEQFF; CDR3nt: TGTGCCAGCAGTTTATCCGGGGACAATGAGCAGTTCTTC
j_gene: TRBJ2-1; v_gene: TRBV24-1; d_gene: TRBD2; abundance: few; CDR3aa: CATSSRGLAGRNEQFF; CDR3nt: TGTGCCACCAGTTCCCGGGGACTAGCGGGACGAAATGAGCAGTTCTTC
j_gene: TRBJ2-7; v_gene: TRBV28; d_gene: .; abundance: many; CDR3aa: CASSTRASYEQYF; CDR3nt: TGTGCCAGCAGTACTAGGGCTTCCTACGAGCAGTACTTC
j_gene: TRBJ2-2; v_gene: TRBV20-1; d_gene: .; abundance: many; CDR3aa: CSARSGQHLGELFF; CDR3nt: TGCAGTGCTAGATCCGGACAGCATTTGGGGGAGCTGTTTTTT
j_gene: TRBJ2-1; v_gene: TRBV6-1; d_gene: .; abundance: many; CDR3aa: CASSELAGDHNEQFF; CDR3nt: TGTGCCAGCAGTGAATTGGCGGGTGACCACAATGAGCAGTTCTTC
j_gene: TRBJ1-4; v_gene: TRBV10-3; d_gene: .; abundance: many; CDR3aa: CAISESAWAARTTNEKLFF; CDR3nt: TGTGCCATCAGTGAGAGTGCCTGGGCCGCCAGGACAACTAATGAAAAACTGTTTTTT
j_gene: TRBJ2-1; v_gene: TRBV7-6; d_gene: TRBD2; abundance: many; CDR3aa: CASSLAVETSVNEQFF; CDR3nt: TGTGCCAGCAGCTTAGCGGTGGAGACTAGCGTCAATGAGCAGTTCTTC
j_gene: TRBJ2-1; v_gene: TRBV25-1; d_gene: TRBD1; abundance: .; CDR3aa: CASSEGTGGGNEQFF; CDR3nt: TGTGCCAGCAGTGAGGGGACAGGGGGTGGAAATGAGCAGTTCTTC
j_gene: TRBJ2-3; v_gene: TRBV29-1; d_gene: TRBD2; abundance: many; CDR3aa: CSVEWFGTSGSTDTQYF; CDR3nt: TGCAGCGTTGAATGGTTCGGGACTAGCGGTAGCACAGATACGCAGTATTTT
j_gene: TRBJ2-5; v_gene: TRBV5-1; d_gene: .; abundance: .; CDR3aa: CASSLDRKYQETQYF; CDR3nt: TGCGCCAGCAGCTTGGACAGAAAGTACCAAGAGACCCAGTACTTC
j_gene: TRBJ2-7; v_gene: TRBV20-1; d_gene: TRBD1; abundance: few; CDR3aa: CSARGGQGAGYEQYF; CDR3nt: TGCAGTGCTAGAGGTGGACAGGGGGCTGGGTACGAGCAGTACTTC
j_gene: TRBJ2-1; v_gene: TRBV12-3/TRBV12-4; d_gene: .; abundance: many; CDR3aa: CASSLSTYNEQFF; CDR3nt: TGTGCCAGCAGTTTAAGCACCTACAATGAGCAGTTCTTC
j_gene: TRBJ2-7; v_gene: TRBV7-8; d_gene: .; abundance: .; CDR3aa: CASSGQIVYEQYF; CDR3nt: TGTGCCAGCAGCGGACAGATAGTATACGAGCAGTACTTC
j_gene: TRBJ2-1; v_gene: TRBV20-1; d_gene: TRBD2; abundance: .; CDR3aa: CSARRKYDGTSGSYEQFF; CDR3nt: TGCAGTGCTCGCAGGAAGTACGATGGGACTAGCGGGAGTTATGAGCAGTTCTTC
j_gene: TRBJ1-5; v_gene: TRBV3-1; d_gene: .; abundance: .; CDR3aa: CASSDGGDQPQHF; CDR3nt: TGTGCCAGCAGCGATGGAGGGGATCAGCCCCAGCATTTT